This T cell receptor (beta chain) was identified during a study of blood T cell repertoires in COVID-19. Study at large: T cells, B-cell-depleted T cells, or PBMCs supplied cDNA or gDNA.

V trimming: 8 bases; J trimming: 0 bases; junction bases outside the gene matches: 5. CDR1 and CDR2 from the germline V gene are LNHDA and SQIVND (reference sequence). This CDR3 region has 14 residues. As handled by the study authors: The authors estimated nucleated cell counts from reference gene primer amplification. Method: immunoSEQ multiplex PCR; TCRdb's copy keeps in-frame clones and lacks some. For V, J and clone size, that table is used; D and trimming come from the DNA. The sample shows about 170,000 clones, roughly 80% of them seen only once. V is TRBV19 and J is TRBJ1-1; TRBD1 aligns across 8 bases. Specimen: peripheral blood. The TCR sequence derives from a man between 70 and 80 years old with active or convalescent COVID-19. CDR3 residues: CASWDRRMNTEAFF. The CDR3 DNA follows: TGTGCCAGTTGGGACAGGAGAATGAACACTGAAGCTTTCTTT.